This passage covers 28 T cell receptor beta chains from one sample sequenced in a study of T cell responses to AZD1222 COVID-19 vaccine. TCRdb keeps only in-frame clones here, not all; method: immunoSEQ multiplex PCR. The sample lists some 140,000 clones, 88% occurring once. Material: peripheral blood, obtained on day 0 of AZD1222 vaccination. Receptors were obtained from an adult in good health.

The chain is built from TRBV5-1 and TRBJ2-1, with TRBD2 identical over 12 bases. This CDR3 contains 17 residues. The germline gives CDR1 SGHRS, CDR2 YFSETQ. V lost 3 bases to trimming and J lost 0 bases; unmatched junction nucleotides: 4. CDR3 protein: CASSYTSGGISYNEQFF. The CDR3 DNA follows: TGCGCCAGCAGCTATACTAGCGGGGGGATCTCCTACAATGAGCAGTTCTTC.

The chain carries TRBV7-9 and TRBJ2-5, with D uncertain. Germline CDR1 and CDR2: SEHNR and FQNEAQ (reference sequence). This CDR3 comprises 11 residues. Deletions cut 5 bases from V and 5 bases from J, with 6 bases between. The CDR3 loop is CASSVKETQYF. The CDR3 DNA follows: TGTGCCAGCAGCGTAAAGGAGACCCAGTACTTC.

V gene TRBV2 combines with J gene TRBJ1-2; 11 nucleotides line up with TRBD1. Germline values: CDR1 SNHLY, CDR2 FYNNEI. This CDR3 comprises 12 residues. The trim removed 8 bases at V and 7 bases at J, leaving 3 bases unmatched. DNA for the CDR3: TGTGCCAGCGGACAGGGGGCAGGTGGCTACACCTTC. Its protein is CASGQGAGGYTF. The variable domain in full, with the rest retrieved from reference TRBV2 and TRBJ1-2, is EPEVTQTPSHQVTQMGQEVILRCVPISNHLYFYWYRQILGQKVEFLVSFYNNEISEKSEIFDDQFSVERPDGSNFTLKIRSTKLEDSAMYFCASGQGAGGYTFGSGTRLTVV.

This clone came up a few times. CDR3 nucleotides: TGTGCCAGCAGTTTGGGGGGACGGCTCTACAATGAGCAGTTCTTC. It translates to CASSLGGRLYNEQFF. The chain has TRBV28 and TRBJ2-1, with TRBD2 as a possible D gene (6 bases). The germline gives CDR1 MDHEN, CDR2 SYDVKM. The CDR3 runs 15 residues. V was pared by 3 bases and J by 3 bases, with 12 bases between.

The CDR3 DNA sequence: TGTGCCAGCAGCTTTCAGGGCACAGAGACCCAGTACTTC. It is translated as CASSFQGTETQYF. This sequence joins TRBV5-4 and TRBJ2-5; possible D gene TRBD1, 5 bases. CDR1 SGHNT and CDR2 YYREEE come from the germline V gene (reference sequence). CDR3 length: 13 amino acids. V was shortened by 2 bases and J by 4 bases, with 9 bases between the two germline ends.

This clone was seen only once. This rearrangement joins TRBV5-5 to TRBJ2-7, with 9 bases that match TRBD2. The germline V gene has CDR1 SGHKS and CDR2 YYEKEE (reference sequence). The CDR3 loop spans 15 amino acids. The J segment lost 2 bases and the V segment lost 2 bases, leaving 5 bases of the junction unmatched. CDR3 region: CASSFSASGTYEQYF. In DNA form, the CDR3 reads TGTGCCAGCAGCTTCTCGGCTAGCGGGACCTACGAGCAGTACTTC.

The V and J genes are TRBV7-2 and TRBJ2-2, with D tentatively TRBD2 (5 bases). The CDR3 extends over 13 amino acids. Trimming removed 1 base from V and 5 bases from J, with 5 bases in between. Looked up from germline, CDR1 is SGHTA and CDR2 is FQGNSA. CDR3 sequence (DNA): TGTGCCAGCAGCTTAGGGAGGACCGGGGAGCTGTTTTTT. Its protein is CASSLGRTGELFF.

This clone was counted once. The CDR3 DNA is TGTGCCAGCAGTGCCCCCCCAGGATTTGGAAACACCATATATTTT. Its translation is CASSAPPGFGNTIYF. The chain combines TRBV28 with TRBJ1-3; D is ambiguous. Germline CDR1 MDHEN, CDR2 SYDVKM. Trimming took 5 bases from V and 3 from J, leaving 14 bases between them. The CDR3 loop spans 15 amino acids.

This rearrangement joins TRBV28 to TRBJ1-6; no clear D gene. The CDR3 contains 14 residues. Germline V gene lookup returns CDR1 MDHEN and CDR2 SYDVKM. Between the trimmed V and J ends, which lost 7 bases and 0 bases, there was a span of 7 bases. This CDR3 is CASTTNSYNSPLHF. DNA for the CDR3: TGTGCCAGCACCACTAACTCCTATAATTCACCCCTCCACTTT.

The J gene is TRBJ1-1, the V gene TRBV7-2; perhaps TRBD1 as D (5 bases). Trimming left V 5 bases short and J 0 bases short, with 7 bases between. Looked up from germline, CDR1 is SGHTA and CDR2 is FQGNSA. This CDR3 has 13 residues. The CDR3 nucleotides are TGTGCCAGCAGCACGACAGTGAACACTGAAGCTTTCTTT. Amino acid sequence: CASSTTVNTEAFF.

This clone was observed a single time. CDR3 DNA: TGTGCCAGCAGCTTATTAGCGGGGTTCAATGAGCAGTTCTTC. This translates into CASSLLAGFNEQFF. This chain links TRBV7-2 with TRBJ2-1; TRBD2 aligns across 8 bases. The V segment lost 2 bases and the J segment 6 bases; nucleotides outside the gene matches: 3. The CDR3 runs 14 residues. Per the germline V gene, CDR1 is SGHTA and CDR2 is FQGNSA.

The chain is built from TRBV5-6 and TRBJ1-2; D is ambiguous. Germline V CDR1 and CDR2: SGHDT, YYEEEE. The CDR3 runs to 12 residues. Trimming shortened V by 4 bases and J by 1 base, and 5 bases separated the two germline ends. CDR3 residues: CASSLSNYGYTF. CDR3 sequence (DNA): TGTGCCAGCAGCCTGAGTAACTATGGCTACACCTTC.

This chain links TRBV6-5 with TRBJ2-5, with D perhaps matching TRBD2 (7 bases). Germline-derived CDR1 and CDR2 are MNHEY and SVGAGI. The CDR3 sequence is 15 residues long. The germline V and J ends were trimmed by 2 bases and 4 bases, with 14 bases remaining between them. CDR3 sequence (DNA): TGTGCCAGCAGTTACAGAGGGGGGGCGGGAGAGACCCAGTACTTC. Its protein product is CASSYRGGAGETQYF.

The chain joins TRBV11-3 to TRBJ1-6, with 8 nucleotides matching TRBD1. The V gene's germline CDR1 is SGHNT and CDR2 YENEEA. Unmatched junction bases numbered 12, after V lost 3 bases and J lost 5 bases. The CDR3 extends over 18 amino acids. The DNA of the CDR3 is TGTGCCAGCAGCTTCATTTCCGAGACAGGGGAACATAATTCACCCCTCCACTTT. It codes for CASSFISETGEHNSPLHF.

V is TRBV6-5 and J is TRBJ1-2, with D perhaps matching TRBD1 (6 bases). The V gene's germline CDR1 is MNHEY and CDR2 SVGAGI. V was cut by 4 bases and J by 8 bases, with 20 bases left in between. This CDR3 has 15 residues. The CDR3 sequence is CASSSEGEVMSGYTF. CDR3 DNA: TGTGCCAGCAGTTCAGAGGGGGAGGTCATGTCAGGCTACACCTTC.

The rearrangement joins TRBV29-1 to TRBJ2-7, with 7 positions matching TRBD1. The CDR3 is made up of 12 amino acids. CDR1 is SQVTM and CDR2 is ANQGSEA in the germline V gene. The J segment lost 5 bases and the V segment lost 6 bases, leaving 7 bases of the junction unmatched. This chain's CDR3 is CSVLTGSHEQYF. In DNA, the CDR3 is TGCAGCGTCCTGACAGGGTCCCACGAGCAGTACTTC.

This chain connects TRBV5-4 to TRBJ2-5; D possibly corresponds to TRBD1 (7 bases). The length of the CDR3 is 14 residues. CDR1 SGHNT and CDR2 YYREEE come from the germline V gene (reference sequence). Trimming left V 0 bases short and J 5 bases short, with 11 bases between. In DNA form, the CDR3 reads TGTGCCAGCAGCTTGGAACAGGGGAGGGAGACCCAGTACTTC. Its translation is CASSLEQGRETQYF.

The gene calls are TRBV10-3 and TRBJ1-6, with TRBD1 matching 7 bases. The trim removed 2 bases at V and 7 bases at J, leaving 2 bases unmatched. This CDR3 spans 14 amino acids. Germline CDR1 reads ENHRY; CDR2 reads SYGVKD. CDR3 residues: CAISEGTANSPLHF. In DNA form, the CDR3 reads TGTGCCATCAGTGAGGGGACAGCGAATTCACCCCTCCACTTT.

The rearrangement links TRBV19 to TRBJ2-7; TRBD1 matches at 10 bases. The CDR3 length is 14 residues. J was trimmed by 7 bases and V by 5 bases; bases with no gene match: 8. Germline V gene data show CDR1 as LNHDA and CDR2 as SQIVND (reference sequence). The CDR3 protein is CASSATTGGREQYF. The CDR3 DNA reads TGTGCCAGTAGTGCAACGACAGGGGGCCGGGAGCAGTACTTC.

In its sample, this clone was seen once. The genes are TRBV7-2 and TRBJ2-2; D might be TRBD1 (6 bases). Per the germline V gene, CDR1 is SGHTA and CDR2 is FQGNSA. The V end was cut by 6 bases, the J end by 2 bases, with 10 bases between. The CDR3 runs to 14 residues. CDR3 coding DNA: TGTGCCAGCAGGAAGGACAGAAACACCGGGGAGCTGTTTTTT. Translated, it gives CASRKDRNTGELFF.

The chain carries TRBV3-1 (or the pseudogene TRBV3-2) and TRBJ2-1; D not certain. The V end was cut by 4 bases, the J end by 1 base, with 8 bases between. The CDR3 contains 14 residues. Germline loops: CDR1 LGHDT, CDR2 YNNKEL (reference sequence). The CDR3 DNA sequence: TGTGCCAGCAGCCCCTCGGGTTCCTACAATGAGCAGTTCTTC. The encoded protein is CASSPSGSYNEQFF.

The chain links TRBV27 to TRBJ2-7, with 7 bases matching TRBD1. Germline CDR1 is MNHEY and CDR2 is SMNVEV (reference sequence). The junction had 3 bases not matched to a gene; V was cut back by 7 bases and J by 12 bases. The CDR3 sequence is 9 residues long. CDR3 region: CASTWTGYF. Written as DNA, the CDR3 is TGTGCCAGCACCTGGACAGGGTACTTC.

The rearrangement links TRBV7-2 to TRBJ2-1; 12 bases line up with TRBD1. V was clipped by 5 bases and J by 7 bases; unmatched bases: 6. Germline V gene data show CDR1 as SGHTA and CDR2 as FQGNSA. The CDR3 runs to 15 residues. CDR3 bases: TGTGCCAGCAGCCAAGGGACAGGGGGCCGTAATGAGCAGTTCTTC. Encoded protein: CASSQGTGGRNEQFF.

The chain combines TRBV7-9 with TRBJ1-1; 7 bases line up with TRBD1. CDR1 SEHNR and CDR2 FQNEAQ come from the germline V gene (reference sequence). The CDR3 runs 15 residues. Losses at the gene ends were 0 bases for V and 5 bases for J; bases not matched to a gene: 6. The CDR3 DNA follows: TGTGCCAGCAGCTTAGCGCGACAACAGGGGACTGAAGCTTTCTTT. This codes for CASSLARQQGTEAFF.

The CDR3 nucleotides read TGTGCCAGCAGCCAGTCCGACAGGCCGCCTAGCTACACCTTC. It translates to CASSQSDRPPSYTF. V usage is TRBV3-1 (or the pseudogene TRBV3-2) and J usage is TRBJ1-2; a weak D match, TRBD1 (6 bases). Trimming cost V 3 bases and J 9 bases, with 17 bases left between them. The CDR3 totals 14 residues. Germline lookup yields CDR1 LGHDT and CDR2 YNNKEL (reference sequence).

The CDR3 bases are TGTGCCAGCAGTTACCCCGACACCGGGGAGCTGTTTTTT. Its protein product is CASSYPDTGELFF. This chain uses TRBV6-5 with TRBJ2-2; D not resolved. Germline loops: CDR1 MNHEY, CDR2 SVGAGI. The CDR3 runs to 13 residues. V gave up 2 bases and J gave up 3 bases, with 4 bases separating them.

This clone was observed a single time. The rearrangement joins TRBV18 to TRBJ1-2; 12 bases agree with TRBD1. J lost 5 bases, V lost 5 bases, and 6 bases had no gene match. Germline-derived CDR1 and CDR2 are KGHSH and LQKENI. CDR3 length: 15 amino acids. The CDR3 region has the DNA TGTGCCAGCTCATCAGGGACAGGGGGCGGTTATGGCTACACCTTC. Protein: CASSSGTGGGYGYTF.

The rearrangement uses TRBV7-2 and TRBJ1-1, with a weak D call TRBD1 (6 bases). V lost 4 bases to trimming and J lost 5 bases, with 11 bases between them. CDR3 length equals 13 residues. CDR1 is SGHTA and CDR2 is FQGNSA in the germline V gene. The CDR3 bases are TGTGCCAGCAGCTCAACACAGGGAACTGAAGCTTTCTTT. It yields the protein CASSSTQGTEAFF.